This T cell receptor beta chain was captured in a study of blood T cell repertoires in COVID-19. The overall study: Material from acute and convalescent COVID-19 was sourced from the United States, Italy and Spain. Sample material is recorded as cDNA or gDNA derived from T cells, B-cell-depleted T cells, or PBMCs.

The germline gives CDR1 SGHTS, CDR2 YDEGEE. V was pared by 4 bases and J by 0 bases, with 3 bases of the junction left unmatched. CDR3 size: 15 residues. Original analysis: Estimation of nucleated cell counts relied on the amplification of reference gene primers. Data came from immunoSEQ multiplex PCR; TCRdb stores just in-frame clones and leaves some out. Clone size and the V and J calls come from that table; the DNA yielded D and trimming. This repertoire shows 250,000 to 300,000 clones, 82% found once; its top ten account for 3.1%. The clonotype was recovered from a woman aged 18-35 years with acute or convalescent COVID-19. Source material: peripheral blood. This chain uses TRBV5-8 with TRBJ2-3, with TRBD2 identical over 9 bases. In DNA form, the CDR3 reads TGTGCCAGCAGCCTTAGCGGGAGAAGCACAGATACGCAGTATTTT. This sequence encodes CASSLSGRSTDTQYF.